This T cell receptor (beta chain) is from a study of shared clonotypes between healthy human individuals. Study background: Sampling drew on donors who were a couple of women and a few men aged 18 to 49. Notes on the study in general: Rarefaction analysis demonstrated incomplete sorted-subset sequencing notwithstanding large depth. Sharing across four donors was highest in naive CD4 (around 5%) and lowest in memory CD8 (roughly 0.4%).

TCRdb's table, derived via immunoSEQ multiplex PCR, lists solely in-frame clones and lacks some. This sample yields about 2.4 million clones, of which over 85% are seen a single time; approximately 0.35% belongs to the top ten. V lost 2 bases to trimming and J lost 15 bases, with 23 bases between them. CDR3 length: 15 residues. CDR1 is MDHEN, CDR2 SYDVKM, per germline. With regard to this clone: The antigen is unknown.

The sequenced sample was naive CD4+ T cells from PBMCs. The subset here: CD45RA+ positively selected. This receptor was identified in a man in his late teens or twenties in good health. Some clones in this sample may be carry-over from other donors' samples. The chain employs TRBV28 and TRBJ2-1; TRBD1 might be the D (6 bases). The CDR3 spells CASSLGRGPRSKRFF. The CDR3 DNA reads as TGTGCCAGCAGTTTAGGCAGGGGACCTCGATCGAAGAGGTTCTTC.